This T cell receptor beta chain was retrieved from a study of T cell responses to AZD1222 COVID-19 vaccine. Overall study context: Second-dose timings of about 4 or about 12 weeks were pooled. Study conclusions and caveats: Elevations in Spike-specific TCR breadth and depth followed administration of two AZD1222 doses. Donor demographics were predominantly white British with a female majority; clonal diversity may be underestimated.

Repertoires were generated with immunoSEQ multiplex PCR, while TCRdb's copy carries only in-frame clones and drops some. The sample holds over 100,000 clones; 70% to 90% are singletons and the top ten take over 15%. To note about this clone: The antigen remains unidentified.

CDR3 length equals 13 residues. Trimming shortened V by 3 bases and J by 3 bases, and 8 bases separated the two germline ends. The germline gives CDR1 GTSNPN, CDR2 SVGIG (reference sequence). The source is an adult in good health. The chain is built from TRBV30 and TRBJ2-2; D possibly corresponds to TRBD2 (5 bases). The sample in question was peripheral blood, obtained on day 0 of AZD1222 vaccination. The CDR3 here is CAWRWGDTGELFF. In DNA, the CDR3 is TGTGCCTGGAGATGGGGAGACACCGGGGAGCTGTTTTTT.